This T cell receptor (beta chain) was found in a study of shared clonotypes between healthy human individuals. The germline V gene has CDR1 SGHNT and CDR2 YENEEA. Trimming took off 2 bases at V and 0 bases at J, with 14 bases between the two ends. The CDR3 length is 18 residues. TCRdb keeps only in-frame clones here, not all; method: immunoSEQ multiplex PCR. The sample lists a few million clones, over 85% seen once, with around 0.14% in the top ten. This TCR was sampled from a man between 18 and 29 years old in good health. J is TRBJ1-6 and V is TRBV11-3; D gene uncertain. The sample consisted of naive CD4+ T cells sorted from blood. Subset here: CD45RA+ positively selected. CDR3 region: CASSLNRRQSSYNSPLHF. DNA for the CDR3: TGTGCCAGCAGCTTAAATCGGAGACAAAGCTCCTATAATTCACCCCTCCACTTT. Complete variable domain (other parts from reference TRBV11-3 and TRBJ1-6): EAGVVQSPRYKIIEKKQPVAFWCNPISGHNTLYWYLQNLGQGPELLIRYENEEAVDDSQLPKDRFSAERLKGVDSTLKIQPAELGDSAVYLCASSLNRRQSSYNSPLHFGNGTRLTVT.